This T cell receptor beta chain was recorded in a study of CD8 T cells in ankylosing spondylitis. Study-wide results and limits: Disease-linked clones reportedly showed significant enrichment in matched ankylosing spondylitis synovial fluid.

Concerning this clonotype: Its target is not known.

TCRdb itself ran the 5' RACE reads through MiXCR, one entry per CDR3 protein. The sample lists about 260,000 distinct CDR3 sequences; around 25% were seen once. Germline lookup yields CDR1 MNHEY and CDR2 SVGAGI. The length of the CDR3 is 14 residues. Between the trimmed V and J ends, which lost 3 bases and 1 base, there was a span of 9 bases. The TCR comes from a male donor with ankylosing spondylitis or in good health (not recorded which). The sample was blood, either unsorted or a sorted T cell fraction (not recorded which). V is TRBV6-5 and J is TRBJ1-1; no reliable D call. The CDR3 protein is CASSYKGGNTEAFF. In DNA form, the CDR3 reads TGTGCCAGCAGTTATAAGGGAGGGAACACTGAAGCTTTCTTT.